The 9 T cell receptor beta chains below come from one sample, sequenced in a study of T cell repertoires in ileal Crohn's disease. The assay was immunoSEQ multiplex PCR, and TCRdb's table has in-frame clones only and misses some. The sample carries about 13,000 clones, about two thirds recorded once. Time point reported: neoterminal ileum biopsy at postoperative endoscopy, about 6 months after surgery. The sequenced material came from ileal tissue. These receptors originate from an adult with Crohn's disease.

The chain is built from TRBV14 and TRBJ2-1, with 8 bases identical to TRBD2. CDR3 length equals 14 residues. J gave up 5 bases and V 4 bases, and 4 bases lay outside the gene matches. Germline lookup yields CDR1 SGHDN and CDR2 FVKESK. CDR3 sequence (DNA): TGTGCCAGCAGCCGGACTAGCAACAACAATGAGCAGTTCTTC. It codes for CASSRTSNNNEQFF.

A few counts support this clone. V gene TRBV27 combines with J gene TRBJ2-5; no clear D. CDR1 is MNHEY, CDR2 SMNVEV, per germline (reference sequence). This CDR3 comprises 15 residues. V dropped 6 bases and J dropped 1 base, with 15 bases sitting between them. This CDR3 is CASSLLWASQETQYF. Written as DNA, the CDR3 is TGTGCCAGCAGCCTCTTATGGGCCTCCCAAGAGACCCAGTACTTC.

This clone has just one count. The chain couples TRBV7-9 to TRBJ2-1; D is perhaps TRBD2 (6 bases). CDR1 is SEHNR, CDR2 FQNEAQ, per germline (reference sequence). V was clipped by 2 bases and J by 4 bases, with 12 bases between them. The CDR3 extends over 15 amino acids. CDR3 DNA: TGTGCCAGCAGCTTACGGGCAGGAGGGTACAATGAGCAGTTCTTC. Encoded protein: CASSLRAGGYNEQFF.

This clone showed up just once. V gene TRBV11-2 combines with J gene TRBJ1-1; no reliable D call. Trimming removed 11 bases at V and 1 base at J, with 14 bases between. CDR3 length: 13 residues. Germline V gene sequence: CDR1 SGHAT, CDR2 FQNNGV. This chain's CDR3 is CASSAQSNTEAFF. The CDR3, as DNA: TGTGCCTCCTCGGCGCAGTCGAACACTGAAGCTTTCTTT.

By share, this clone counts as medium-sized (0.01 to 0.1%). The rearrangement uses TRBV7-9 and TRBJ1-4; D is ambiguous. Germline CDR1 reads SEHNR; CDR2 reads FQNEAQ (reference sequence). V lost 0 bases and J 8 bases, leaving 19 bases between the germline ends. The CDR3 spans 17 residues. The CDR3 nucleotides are TGTGCCAGCAGCTTAGCGTGGAATCGAGCCCACCGGGAAAAACTGTTTTTT. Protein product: CASSLAWNRAHREKLFF.

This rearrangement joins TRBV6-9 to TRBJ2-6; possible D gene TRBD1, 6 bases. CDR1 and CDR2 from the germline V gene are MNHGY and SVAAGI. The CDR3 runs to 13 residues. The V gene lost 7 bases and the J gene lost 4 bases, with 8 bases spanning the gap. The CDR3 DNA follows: TGTGCCAGCAACCAGGGGGGGGCCAACGTCCTGACTTTC. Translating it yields CASNQGGANVLTF.

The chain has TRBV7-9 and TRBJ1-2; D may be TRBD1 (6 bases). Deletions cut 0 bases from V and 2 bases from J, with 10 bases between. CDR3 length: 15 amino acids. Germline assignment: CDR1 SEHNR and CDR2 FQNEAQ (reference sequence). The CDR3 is CASSLAQQGNYGYTF. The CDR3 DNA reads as TGTGCCAGCAGCTTAGCACAACAGGGAAACTATGGCTACACCTTC.

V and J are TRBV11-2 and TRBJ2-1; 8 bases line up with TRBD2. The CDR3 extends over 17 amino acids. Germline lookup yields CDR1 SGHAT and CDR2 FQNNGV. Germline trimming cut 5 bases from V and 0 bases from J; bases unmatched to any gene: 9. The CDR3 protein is CASSHYSGTSSYNEQFF. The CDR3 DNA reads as TGTGCCAGCAGCCATTATAGCGGGACGAGCTCCTACAATGAGCAGTTCTTC.

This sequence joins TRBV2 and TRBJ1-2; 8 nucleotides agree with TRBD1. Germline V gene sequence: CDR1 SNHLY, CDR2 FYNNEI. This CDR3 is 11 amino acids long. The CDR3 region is CADDRGYGYTF. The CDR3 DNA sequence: TGTGCAGATGACAGGGGCTATGGCTACACCTTC.